Listed below are T cell receptor beta chains from one sample, sequenced in a study of cytomegalovirus exposure and HLA in healthy donors. Sequencing used immunoSEQ multiplex PCR; TCRdb keeps in-frame clones, though not all of them. The sample lists around 150,000 clones, roughly 70% occurring once. What was sequenced was PBMCs. These receptors all come from a woman between 40 and 50 years old in good health and CMV-seronegative. The CDR3 runs from the conserved cysteine through the conserved F or W.

J: TRBJ1-6; V: TRBV2; CDR3: CASSKTLDRANSPLHF
J: TRBJ2-1; V: TRBV5-4; CDR3: CASTPVGQGVEQFF
J: TRBJ1-1; V: TRBV18; CDR3: CASSPGTGVGTEAFF
J: TRBJ2-7; V: TRBV18; CDR3: CASSPDRQGAGQYF
J: TRBJ2-7; V: TRBV2; CDR3: CASTGPNFNRYYEQYF
J: TRBJ1-1; V: TRBV27; CDR3: CASSFARVGTEAFF
J: TRBJ2-1; V: TRBV25-1; CDR3: CASSELDSLGVNEQFF
J: TRBJ1-3; V: TRBV7-9; CDR3: CASSSDRAGNTIYF
J: TRBJ2-1; V: TRBV5-4; CDR3: CASSDPGTSGIREQFF
J: -; V: TRBV5-1; CDR3: CASSSEGLAGMPYEQYF
J: TRBJ1-4; V: TRBV2; CDR3: CASSQHLQGEPLFF
J: TRBJ2-3; V: TRBV10-3; CDR3: CAILTEEQGASTDTQYF
J: TRBJ2-7; V: TRBV28; CDR3: CASNRIGGQGVYEQYF
J: TRBJ1-1; V: TRBV2; CDR3: CASKDRDIYKAFF
J: TRBJ2-5; V: TRBV6-1; CDR3: CASSEARETQYF
J: TRBJ2-7; V: TRBV7-9; CDR3: CASSRVTGTGGGEQYF
J: TRBJ2-7; V: TRBV28; CDR3: CASNPGASFYEQYF
J: TRBJ2-4; V: TRBV28; CDR3: CASSRPGTGGDIQYF
J: TRBJ1-1; V: TRBV30; CDR3: CAWSVTGAITEAFF
J: TRBJ1-2; V: TRBV19; CDR3: CASSTRDRGVYGYTF
J: TRBJ2-7; V: TRBV6-5; CDR3: CASSYSPGGSPYEQYF
J: TRBJ1-1; V: TRBV27; CDR3: CASSLAPDTNTEAFF
J: TRBJ1-5; V: TRBV10-1; CDR3: CASSESAGDGNQPQHF
J: TRBJ1-1; V: TRBV2; CDR3: CASQGTGSGAFF
J: TRBJ2-1; V: TRBV15; CDR3: CATSMGTGSFNEQFF